One sample yielded the 18 T cell receptor beta chains listed below, sequenced in a study of blood T cell repertoires in COVID-19. TCRdb's table, derived via immunoSEQ multiplex PCR, lists solely in-frame clones and lacks some. The table records 45,000 to 55,000 clones, approximately 70% of them present only once. Material: peripheral blood. The receptor source for this set is a woman aged 70-85 years with acute or convalescent COVID-19.

This CDR3 is CASSSGAPPDYGYTF. CDR3 DNA: TGTGCCAGCAGTTCAGGGGCCCCCCCAGACTATGGCTACACCTTC. V and J are TRBV28 and TRBJ1-2, with D perhaps TRBD1 (6 bases). The CDR3 sequence is 15 residues long. CDR1 MDHEN and CDR2 SYDVKM come from the germline V gene. The germline V and J ends were trimmed by 4 bases and 3 bases, with 15 bases remaining between them.

The V call is TRBV18, the J call TRBJ2-1; tentatively, D is TRBD2 (6 bases). CDR1 is KGHSH, CDR2 LQKENI, per germline. This CDR3 spans 14 amino acids. V gave up 0 bases and J gave up 10 bases, with 13 bases separating them. CDR3 in DNA: TGTGCCAGCTCACCACCTGGGGGGTCACAGGAGCAGTTCTTC. This sequence encodes CASSPPGGSQEQFF.

There are a few counts of this clone. The chain joins TRBV5-1 to TRBJ1-1; the D is unclear. The germline CDR1 and CDR2 sequences are SGHRS and YFSETQ. The CDR3 is 15 residues long. V lost 0 bases, J lost 1 base, and 10 bases lay in between. The CDR3 DNA sequence: TGCGCCAGCAGCTTGGGTTTGGGCCAGAACACTGAAGCTTTCTTT. Translation: CASSLGLGQNTEAFF.

V is TRBV11-2 and J is TRBJ2-2; 7 bases map to TRBD2. The V gene end was trimmed by 8 bases and the J gene end by 3 bases; junction bases not matched to a gene: 15. The CDR3 length is 17 residues. Germline V gives CDR1 SGHAT, CDR2 FQNNGV. In DNA form, the CDR3 reads TGTGCCAGCTCTCATAAAATGGCGGGGGTCTACACCGGGGAGCTGTTTTTT. This encodes CASSHKMAGVYTGELFF.

The V and J genes are TRBV27 and TRBJ2-7, with a tentative D call TRBD2 (5 bases). The CDR3 runs to 13 residues. V was clipped by 0 bases and J by 3 bases, with 6 bases between them. Germline V gives CDR1 MNHEY, CDR2 SMNVEV (reference sequence). The CDR3 region has the DNA TGTGCCAGCAGTTTATCCGGAGGCTACGAGCAGTACTTC. This encodes CASSLSGGYEQYF.

The rearrangement links TRBV20-1 to TRBJ1-1, with unresolved D. CDR1 is DFQATT, CDR2 SNEGSKA, per germline (reference sequence). V was shortened by 3 bases and J by 4 bases, with 9 bases between the two germline ends. The CDR3 spans 12 residues. CDR3 region: CSASRGLTEAFF. Written as DNA, the CDR3 is TGCAGTGCTAGTCGAGGGCTCACTGAAGCTTTCTTT.

The gene calls are TRBV18 and TRBJ2-5, with 8 bases fitting TRBD1. CDR3 length equals 15 residues. The V gene's germline CDR1 is KGHSH and CDR2 LQKENI. With 3 bases clipped from V and 4 bases from J, the junction kept 7 bases outside the gene matches. CDR3 amino acids: CASSPWTGSAETQYF. CDR3 nucleotides: TGTGCCAGCTCACCCTGGACAGGGTCAGCAGAGACCCAGTACTTC.

This chain links TRBV19 with TRBJ1-4, with TRBD1 matching over 7 bases. The V gene's germline CDR1 is LNHDA and CDR2 SQIVND (reference sequence). V lost 2 bases, J lost 8 bases, and 8 bases stayed unmatched. This CDR3 has 15 residues. Here the CDR3 DNA reads TGTGCCAGTAGTATACTAGGGGACAGAAGCGAAAAACTGTTTTTT. Amino acids: CASSILGDRSEKLFF.

The V and J genes are TRBV4-3 and TRBJ2-1; 12 bases agree with TRBD2. The ends lost 1 base at V and 4 bases at J; junction bases unmatched: 2. Looked up from germline, CDR1 is LGHNA and CDR2 is YSLEER. There are 16 residues in the CDR3. CDR3 DNA sequence: TGCGCCAGCAGCCAAGGACTAGCGGGAGAGTACAATGAGCAGTTCTTC. It codes for CASSQGLAGEYNEQFF.

This clone was seen once. The CDR3 DNA reads TGTGCCAGCAGTTTTTCGGGGGGTGGTGGCGGCTACACCTTC. Protein product: CASSFSGGGGGYTF. The V and J genes are TRBV27 and TRBJ1-2, with D possibly being TRBD1 (5 bases). This CDR3 comprises 14 residues. The germline V gene encodes CDR1 MNHEY and CDR2 SMNVEV (reference sequence). V lost 3 bases, J lost 8 bases, and 16 bases lay in between.

The chain joins TRBV18 to TRBJ1-4; 11 bases align to TRBD1. Trimming took 6 bases from V and 6 from J; bases not matched to a gene: 3. The CDR3 length is 14 residues. CDR1 KGHSH and CDR2 LQKENI come from the germline V gene. CDR3 in DNA: TGTGCCAGCTCCGAGGGACAGGGGGATGAAAAACTGTTTTTT. It codes for CASSEGQGDEKLFF.

The V and J genes are TRBV6-5 and TRBJ2-5; 8 bases are shared with TRBD1. Unmatched junction bases numbered 5, after V lost 2 bases and J lost 3 bases. This CDR3 spans 15 amino acids. Germline V gene data show CDR1 as MNHEY and CDR2 as SVGAGI. This chain's CDR3 is CASSYRTGWEETQYF. Here the CDR3 DNA reads TGTGCCAGCAGTTACAGGACAGGGTGGGAAGAGACCCAGTACTTC.

This clone was seen a handful of times. The V gene is TRBV5-8, the J gene TRBJ1-4; 8 bases match TRBD1. Germline values: CDR1 SGHTS, CDR2 YDEGEE. The CDR3 spans 18 residues. The ends lost 4 bases at V and 7 bases at J; junction bases unmatched: 18. The CDR3: CASSPMTGAFGMGEKLFF. The DNA of the CDR3 is TGTGCCAGCAGCCCAATGACAGGGGCCTTTGGTATGGGTGAAAAACTGTTTTTT.

This clone was seen more than once but under ten times. The J gene is TRBJ2-1, the V gene TRBV4-2, with 8 nucleotides matching TRBD2. The V and J ends lost 1 base and 9 bases, in that order; junction bases with no gene match: 8. Germline loops: CDR1 LGHNA, CDR2 YNFKEQ. This CDR3 has 15 amino acids. The CDR3 spells CASSQAGGAVSEQFF. CDR3 DNA sequence: TGTGCCAGCAGCCAAGCCGGGGGGGCCGTCAGTGAGCAGTTCTTC.

J is TRBJ1-5 and V is TRBV5-6, with D uncertain. V was pared by 1 base and J by 0 bases, with 5 bases between. This CDR3 has 14 amino acids. Germline V gene lookup returns CDR1 SGHDT and CDR2 YYEEEE. The CDR3 here is CASSLTGSNQPQHF. CDR3 in DNA: TGTGCCAGCAGCTTGACCGGTAGCAATCAGCCCCAGCATTTT.

This clone was seen ten or more times. The rearrangement joins TRBV19 to TRBJ1-2, with TRBD1 identical over 9 bases. The CDR3 has 15 amino acids. The germline V gene has CDR1 LNHDA and CDR2 SQIVND (reference sequence). Trimming took 0 bases from V and 7 from J; bases not matched to a gene: 6. CDR3 sequence reads: CASSIDLQGASGYTF. CDR3 DNA: TGTGCCAGTAGTATAGACCTACAGGGGGCAAGTGGCTACACCTTC.

The sample holds one count of this clone. The V gene is TRBV10-3, the J gene TRBJ1-5; tentatively, D is TRBD1 (6 bases). CDR3 length: 14 amino acids. V was clipped by 6 bases and J by 2 bases, with 11 bases between them. Germline V CDR1 and CDR2: ENHRY, SYGVKD. The CDR3 loop reads CAIRSAGGNQPQHF. The CDR3 DNA reads TGTGCCATCAGATCCGCAGGGGGCAATCAGCCCCAGCATTTT.

By frequency in the sample, this clone is medium-sized. This sequence joins TRBV7-2 and TRBJ1-1, with TRBD1 identical over 7 bases. The ends lost 5 bases at V and 5 bases at J; junction bases unmatched: 14. The length of the CDR3 is 16 residues. The V gene's germline CDR1 is SGHTA and CDR2 FQGNSA. The CDR3 bases are TGTGCCAGCAGCGGACTGTCCGGGACAGTCAGGACTGAAGCTTTCTTT. Translated: CASSGLSGTVRTEAFF. The complete variable domain, with remaining parts taken from reference TRBV7-2 and TRBJ1-1, reads GAGVSQSPSNKVTEKGKDVELRCDPISGHTALYWYRQSLGQGLEFLIYFQGNSAPDKSGLPSDRFSAERTGGSVSTLTIQRTQQEDSAVYLCASSGLSGTVRTEAFFGQGTRLTVV.